These 18 T cell receptor beta chains were all obtained from the same sample, sequenced in a study of T cell changes during pregnancy in multiple sclerosis. Measured with immunoSEQ multiplex PCR; TCRdb has only the in-frame clones, and not every one. This repertoire shows roughly 110,000 clones, around nine tenths found once; its top ten account for about 1.6%. The input for sequencing was peripheral blood, taken in the third trimester of pregnancy. Receptors originate from a female donor with multiple sclerosis, enrolled in a pregnancy study.

This chain's CDR3 is CASSQVPDSSYEQYF. The CDR3, as DNA: TGCGCCAGCAGCCAGGTACCTGACAGTTCCTACGAGCAGTACTTC. This rearrangement joins TRBV4-1 to TRBJ2-7; a possible D gene is TRBD1 (5 bases). The CDR3 spans 15 residues. V lost 3 bases and J lost 1, with 13 bases in between. The germline V gene encodes CDR1 MGHRA and CDR2 YSYEKL.

CDR3 sequence (DNA): TGCGCCAGCAGCTTGGCCGGACAGGGGGTACAGCCCCAGCATTTT. This gives the protein CASSLAGQGVQPQHF. The V and J genes are TRBV5-1 and TRBJ1-5; 10 bases are a match to TRBD1. V shed 0 bases, J shed 7 bases, and the junction held 4 bases outside the gene matches. This CDR3 has 15 residues. CDR1 is SGHRS, CDR2 YFSETQ, per germline.

J is TRBJ2-5 and V is TRBV5-1, with TRBD2 matching over 14 bases. Unmatched junction bases numbered 9, after V lost 3 bases and J lost 2 bases. Germline V gene sequence: CDR1 SGHRS, CDR2 YFSETQ. The CDR3 spans 18 residues. CDR3 coding DNA: TGCGCCAGCAGCTCGGGACTAGCGGGAGTGTTGAGTCAAGAGACCCAGTACTTC. It translates to CASSSGLAGVLSQETQYF.

The table lists this clone with a few counts. The chain employs TRBV5-5 and TRBJ2-1; no firm D call. Germline-derived CDR1 and CDR2 are SGHKS and YYEKEE (reference sequence). V was cut by 4 bases and J by 8 bases, with 10 bases left in between. The CDR3 covers 12 residues. CDR3 residues: CASSRTNDEQFF. DNA for the CDR3: TGTGCCAGCAGCCGTACAAACGATGAGCAGTTCTTC.

This chain links TRBV6-1 with TRBJ2-2; 10 positions match TRBD2. The CDR3 is made up of 18 amino acids. The germline gives CDR1 MNHNS, CDR2 SASEGT. J gave up 6 bases and V 0 bases, and 10 bases lay outside the gene matches. The CDR3: CASSEAPPSGSRAGELFF. The DNA of the CDR3 is TGTGCCAGCAGTGAAGCGCCGCCTAGCGGGAGCAGGGCCGGGGAGCTGTTTTTT.

This clone showed up just a few times. In nucleotides, the CDR3 is TGTGCCAGCAGCCGAGGACACCTCAACACTGAAGCTTTCTTT. It is translated as CASSRGHLNTEAFF. The V and J genes are TRBV9 and TRBJ1-1, with a weak D call TRBD1 (5 bases). Germline V CDR1 and CDR2: SGDLS, YYNGEE. V dropped 4 bases and J dropped 2 bases, with 12 bases sitting between them. The CDR3 is 14 amino acids.

The genes are TRBV7-2 and TRBJ2-1, with 8 bases aligning to TRBD2. The ends lost 4 bases at V and 4 bases at J; junction bases unmatched: 6. Germline CDR1 and CDR2: SGHTA and FQGNSA. This CDR3 contains 15 residues. CDR3 sequence: CASSSTGLVYNEQFF. DNA of the CDR3: TGTGCCAGCAGCTCTACGGGACTAGTGTACAATGAGCAGTTCTTC.

This chain joins TRBV6-5 and TRBJ1-1; no clear D. V lost 2 bases to trimming and J lost 4 bases, with 11 bases between them. Germline CDR1 MNHEY, CDR2 SVGAGI. This CDR3 spans 14 amino acids. The CDR3 nucleotides are TGTGCCAGCAGTTACGGGGAACGGGGCACTGAAGCTTTCTTT. Its protein product is CASSYGERGTEAFF.

This rearrangement joins TRBV10-2 to TRBJ2-1, with 7 bases aligning to TRBD2. V lost 6 bases and J lost 0; bases outside the gene matches: 2. Germline CDR1 and CDR2: WSHSY and SAAADI. This CDR3 has 14 residues. The CDR3 DNA follows: TGCGCCAGCAGGGGGGGGACCTCCTACAATGAGCAGTTCTTC. Its translation is CASRGGTSYNEQFF.

This clone was seen only a few times. The genes are TRBV13 and TRBJ1-1, with D uncertain. V gave up 4 bases and J gave up 1 base, with 7 bases separating them. The CDR3 is 13 residues long. Germline-derived CDR1 and CDR2 are PRHDT and FYEKMQ (reference sequence). CDR3 amino acids: CASSSTRNTEAFF. The DNA of the CDR3 is TGTGCCAGCAGCTCCACACGGAACACTGAAGCTTTCTTT.

The rearrangement joins TRBV2 to TRBJ2-1; 7 nucleotides line up with TRBD2. The ends lost 7 bases at V and 8 bases at J; junction bases unmatched: 11. This CDR3 spans 14 amino acids. Germline loops: CDR1 SNHLY, CDR2 FYNNEI. The CDR3 loop is CASKGGGRLDEQFF. The CDR3 DNA is TGTGCCAGCAAAGGAGGCGGGAGATTAGATGAGCAGTTCTTC.

This chain uses TRBV14 with TRBJ2-6; maybe TRBD1 (5 bases). V was trimmed by 3 bases and J by 0 bases, leaving 15 bases between them. The CDR3 runs to 18 residues. Germline-derived CDR1 and CDR2 are SGHDN and FVKESK. CDR3: CASSHFPGQTSGANVLTF. DNA for the CDR3: TGTGCCAGCAGCCATTTTCCAGGGCAGACCTCTGGGGCCAACGTCCTGACTTTC.

The V gene is TRBV10-3, the J gene TRBJ1-4, with a weak D call TRBD1 (5 bases). The V and J ends lost 0 bases and 7 bases respectively, with 9 bases between them. The germline V gene has CDR1 ENHRY and CDR2 SYGVKD. This CDR3 is built from 14 residues. This CDR3 reads CAISESRDFEKLFF. For the CDR3, the DNA is TGTGCCATCAGTGAGTCCCGGGACTTTGAAAAACTGTTTTTT.

J is TRBJ2-7 and V is TRBV11-2; D uncertain. This CDR3 spans 14 amino acids. Germline assignment: CDR1 SGHAT and CDR2 FQNNGV. V was clipped by 1 base and J by 4 bases, with 11 bases between them. The CDR3 DNA sequence: TGTGCCAGCAGCTTAGTCCCCTGGCAATACGAGCAGTACTTC. Its translation: CASSLVPWQYEQYF.

This chain connects TRBV5-8 to TRBJ2-7, with 8 bases matching TRBD2. CDR1 is SGHTS, CDR2 YDEGEE, per germline. The CDR3 contains 18 residues. J lost 0 bases, V lost 6 bases, and 17 bases had no gene match. The CDR3 coding sequence is TGTGCCAGCAACCTTCACCGGGGGGGCGTACCCAACTCCTACGAGCAGTACTTC. Its protein product is CASNLHRGGVPNSYEQYF.

The rearrangement links TRBV19 to TRBJ1-1; D remains unclear. The ends were cut back, 1 base at V and 0 bases at J, with 9 bases in the middle. The CDR3 has 15 residues. Germline lookup yields CDR1 LNHDA and CDR2 SQIVND (reference sequence). In DNA, the CDR3 is TGTGCCAGTAGTATAGTTCGGTTTATGAACACTGAAGCTTTCTTT. It yields the protein CASSIVRFMNTEAFF. Variable domain in full (rest from reference TRBV19 and TRBJ1-1): DGGITQSPKYLFRKEGQNVTLSCEQNLNHDAMYWYRQDPGQGLRLIYYSQIVNDFQKGDIAEGYSVSREKKESFPLTVTSAQKNPTAFYLCASSIVRFMNTEAFFGQGTRLTVV.

The chain is built from TRBV5-4 and TRBJ1-1; D gene uncertain. Germline V gene data show CDR1 as SGHNT and CDR2 as YYREEE (reference sequence). The ends were cut back, 1 base at V and 0 bases at J, with 10 bases in the middle. The CDR3 has 15 residues. CDR3 protein: CASSLLGRLNTEAFF. CDR3 in DNA: TGTGCCAGCAGCTTGCTTGGCAGGTTGAACACTGAAGCTTTCTTT.

This clone was seen a single time. CDR3 coding DNA: TGCGCCACCTCCCCGGGGACTTACAATGAGCAGTTCTTC. Its protein product is CATSPGTYNEQFF. The chain is built from TRBV5-1 and TRBJ2-1, with TRBD2 as a possible D gene (6 bases). The germline CDR1 and CDR2 sequences are SGHRS and YFSETQ. The CDR3 totals 13 residues. The ends were cut back, 9 bases at V and 4 bases at J, with 14 bases in the middle.